This T cell receptor beta chain came from a study of CD8 T cells in ankylosing spondylitis (TCRdb year 2017). With respect to the entire study: The study profiled T cell receptor beta repertoires in healthy donors and ankylosing spondylitis patients to find disease-linked TCR variants. The whole study cohort included 85 to 120 healthy donors and 20 to 30 ankylosing spondylitis patients. Peripheral blood was sampled, and synovial fluid was also collected from ankylosing spondylitis patients. Overall study results and their limits: The disease-linked clones were reported as significantly enriched in matched synovial fluid samples from ankylosing spondylitis patients. Some motif variants had previously been reported in the synovial fluid and blood of reactive arthritis patients, which suggests shared mechanisms of disease initiation. The disease-linked clones had a CD8+ phenotype and were found at relatively low frequencies in peripheral blood. Blood from ankylosing spondylitis patients appeared to be characterized by a TCR beta motif made up of 8 or 9 highly homologous amino acid variants.

Measured from the cysteine to the phenylalanine, the CDR3 is 12 residues long. The only DNA kept is the CDR3, 36 bases in frame from the first base. CDR1 DFQATT and CDR2 SNEGSKA were looked up in the germline V gene (reference sequence). The germline V and J ends show losses of 6 bases and 6 bases respectively, and no gene match explains 6 bases of the junction. Instrument on record: Illumina HiSeq 2500. Quantitative 5'-RACE with molecular barcodes was used to prepare TCR beta libraries. On the study's bioinformatics: A new computational method based on a probabilistic model of VDJ rearrangement was used to identify disease-linked TCR variants. TCRdb ran its own pipeline on the public reads, namely fastp trimming at Q25 and MiXCR clone calling, and kept in-frame beta chains. Rows merge per CDR3 protein into single entries with the most common DNA and genes. The authors' filters were not applied to this entry. For this sample the table gives roughly 230,000 distinct CDR3 sequences, of which over 15% were detected only once. Around 30% of the sample rests with the top ten.

As for this clonotype: No cognate antigen has been identified for it. No much larger clonotype is one base removed from it; base qualities were not supplied.

The chain is encoded by TRBV20-1 joined to TRBJ1-1; 8 bases in between match TRBD1. The sequence was obtained from a male donor with ankylosing spondylitis or in good health (not recorded which). Sample: blood, either unsorted or a sorted T cell fraction (not recorded which). Here is the DNA: TGCAGTGCCGAAGACAGGGGTGCTGAAGCTTTCTTT. The translation is CSAEDRGAEAFF.